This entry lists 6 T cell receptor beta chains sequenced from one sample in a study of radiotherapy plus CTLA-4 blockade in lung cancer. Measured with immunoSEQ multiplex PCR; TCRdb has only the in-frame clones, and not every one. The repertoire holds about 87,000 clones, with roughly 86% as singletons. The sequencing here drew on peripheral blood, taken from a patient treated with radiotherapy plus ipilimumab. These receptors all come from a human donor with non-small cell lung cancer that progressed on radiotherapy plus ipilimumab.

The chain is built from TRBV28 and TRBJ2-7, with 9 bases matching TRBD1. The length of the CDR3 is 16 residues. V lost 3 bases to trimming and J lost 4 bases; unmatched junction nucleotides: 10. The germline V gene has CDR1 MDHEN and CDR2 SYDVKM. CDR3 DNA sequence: TGTGCCAGCAGTTTGATGATGCCGGGACAGGGTTACGAGCAGTACTTC. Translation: CASSLMMPGQGYEQYF.

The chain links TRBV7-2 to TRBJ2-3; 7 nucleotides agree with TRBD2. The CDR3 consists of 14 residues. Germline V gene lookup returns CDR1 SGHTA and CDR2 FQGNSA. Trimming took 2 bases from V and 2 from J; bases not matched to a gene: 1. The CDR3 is CASSLLAVTDTQYF. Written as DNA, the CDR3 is TGTGCCAGCAGCTTACTAGCGGTCACAGATACGCAGTATTTT.

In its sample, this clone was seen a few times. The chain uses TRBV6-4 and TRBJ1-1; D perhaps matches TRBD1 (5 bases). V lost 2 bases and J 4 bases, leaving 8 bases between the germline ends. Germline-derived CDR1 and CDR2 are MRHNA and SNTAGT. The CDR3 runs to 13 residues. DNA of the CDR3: TGTGCCAGCAGTGACACCGACAGCACTGAAGCTTTCTTT. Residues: CASSDTDSTEAFF.

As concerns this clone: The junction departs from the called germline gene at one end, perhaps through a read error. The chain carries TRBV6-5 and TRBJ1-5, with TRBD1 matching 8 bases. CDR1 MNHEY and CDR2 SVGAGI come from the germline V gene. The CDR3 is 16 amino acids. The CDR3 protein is CASSNSRTGWFQPQHF. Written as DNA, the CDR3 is TGTGCCAGCAGTAACTCTCGGACAGGGTGGTTTCAGCCCCAGCATTTT.

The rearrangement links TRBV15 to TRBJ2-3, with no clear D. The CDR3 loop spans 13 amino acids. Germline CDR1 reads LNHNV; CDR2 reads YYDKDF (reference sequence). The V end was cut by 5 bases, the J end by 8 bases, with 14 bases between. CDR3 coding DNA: TGTGCCACCAGCCCCACCGTATTAGGTACGCAGTATTTT. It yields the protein CATSPTVLGTQYF.

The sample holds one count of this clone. The CDR3 DNA reads TGTGCCAGCAGTCCCCTCGACAGGGTCACTGAAGCTTTCTTT. Translated: CASSPLDRVTEAFF. V usage is TRBV27 and J usage is TRBJ1-1; 7 nucleotides agree with TRBD1. The CDR3 runs to 14 residues. Unmatched junction bases numbered 7, after V lost 5 bases and J lost 4 bases. CDR1 and CDR2 (germline): MNHEY, SMNVEV (reference sequence).